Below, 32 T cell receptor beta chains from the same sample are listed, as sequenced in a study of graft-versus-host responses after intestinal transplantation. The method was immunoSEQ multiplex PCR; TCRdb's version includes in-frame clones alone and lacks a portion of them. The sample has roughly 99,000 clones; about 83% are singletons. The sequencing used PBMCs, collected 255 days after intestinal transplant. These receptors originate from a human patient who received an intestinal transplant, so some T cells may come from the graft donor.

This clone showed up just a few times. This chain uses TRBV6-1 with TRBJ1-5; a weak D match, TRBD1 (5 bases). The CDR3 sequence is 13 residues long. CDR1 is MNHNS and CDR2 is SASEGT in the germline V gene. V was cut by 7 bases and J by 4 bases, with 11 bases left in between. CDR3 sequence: CASTDSPNQPQHF. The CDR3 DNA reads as TGTGCCAGCACCGACAGCCCGAATCAGCCCCAGCATTTT.

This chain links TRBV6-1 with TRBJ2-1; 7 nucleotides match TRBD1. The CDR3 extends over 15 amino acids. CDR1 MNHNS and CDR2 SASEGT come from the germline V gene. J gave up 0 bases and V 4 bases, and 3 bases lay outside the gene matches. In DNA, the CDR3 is TGTGCCAGCAGTGCCGACAGGGCCTCCTACAATGAGCAGTTCTTC. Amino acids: CASSADRASYNEQFF.

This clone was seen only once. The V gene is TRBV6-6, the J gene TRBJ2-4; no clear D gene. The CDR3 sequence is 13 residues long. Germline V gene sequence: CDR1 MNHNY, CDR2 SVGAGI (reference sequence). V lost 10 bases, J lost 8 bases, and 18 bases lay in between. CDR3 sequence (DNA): TGTGCCATCGCACCCCCCACCCAAGACATTCAGTACTTC. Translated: CAIAPPTQDIQYF.

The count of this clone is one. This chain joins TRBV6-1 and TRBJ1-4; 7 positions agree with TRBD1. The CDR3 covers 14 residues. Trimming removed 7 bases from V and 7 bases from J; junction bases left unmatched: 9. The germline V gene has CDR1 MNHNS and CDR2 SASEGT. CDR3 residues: CASNTDRISEKLFF. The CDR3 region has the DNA TGTGCCAGCAATACGGACAGGATTTCTGAAAAACTGTTTTTT.

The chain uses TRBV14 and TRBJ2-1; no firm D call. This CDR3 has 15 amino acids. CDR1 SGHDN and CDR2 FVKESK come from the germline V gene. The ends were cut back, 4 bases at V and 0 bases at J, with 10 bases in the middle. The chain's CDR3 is CASSLTVSSYNEQFF. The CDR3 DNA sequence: TGTGCCAGCAGCCTTACAGTGAGCTCCTACAATGAGCAGTTCTTC.

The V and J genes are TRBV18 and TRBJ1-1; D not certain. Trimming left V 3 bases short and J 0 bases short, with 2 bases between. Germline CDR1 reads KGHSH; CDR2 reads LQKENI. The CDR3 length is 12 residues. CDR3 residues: CASSPMNTEAFF. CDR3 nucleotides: TGTGCCAGCTCACCGATGAACACTGAAGCTTTCTTT.

The CDR3 bases are TGTGCCAGCAGCCAACGACAGGGAAGGACCGGGGAGCTGTTTTTT. This gives the protein CASSQRQGRTGELFF. This chain links TRBV13 with TRBJ2-2; TRBD1 aligns across 7 bases. This CDR3 has 15 residues. V lost 5 bases and J lost 5; bases outside the gene matches: 8. Germline CDR1 is PRHDT and CDR2 is FYEKMQ (reference sequence).

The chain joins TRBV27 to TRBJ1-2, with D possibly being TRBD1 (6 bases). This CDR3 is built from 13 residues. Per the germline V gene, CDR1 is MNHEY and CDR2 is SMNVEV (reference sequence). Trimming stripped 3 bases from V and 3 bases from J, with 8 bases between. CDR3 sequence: CASSFKGDYGYTF. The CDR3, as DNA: TGTGCCAGCAGTTTCAAGGGGGACTATGGCTACACCTTC.

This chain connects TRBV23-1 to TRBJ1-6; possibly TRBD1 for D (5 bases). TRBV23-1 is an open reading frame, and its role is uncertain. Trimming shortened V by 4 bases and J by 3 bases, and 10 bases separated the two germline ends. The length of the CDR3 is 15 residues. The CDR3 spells CASSRAGHYNSPLHF. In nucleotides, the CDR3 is TGCGCCAGCAGTCGGGCAGGACACTATAATTCACCCCTCCACTTT.

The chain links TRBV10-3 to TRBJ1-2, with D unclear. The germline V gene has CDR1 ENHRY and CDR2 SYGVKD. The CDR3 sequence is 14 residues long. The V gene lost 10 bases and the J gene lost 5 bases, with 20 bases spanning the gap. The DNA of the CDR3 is TGTGCCACCCTAGGAGTGGAGTCTGGGTATGGCTACACCTTC. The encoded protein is CATLGVESGYGYTF.

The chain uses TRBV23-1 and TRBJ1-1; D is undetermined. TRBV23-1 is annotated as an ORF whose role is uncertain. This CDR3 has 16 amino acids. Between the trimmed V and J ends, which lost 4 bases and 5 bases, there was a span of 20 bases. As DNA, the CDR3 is TGCGCCAGCAGTCGCCCCAGTTTGAGGGTAGAGACTGAAGCTTTCTTT. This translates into CASSRPSLRVETEAFF.

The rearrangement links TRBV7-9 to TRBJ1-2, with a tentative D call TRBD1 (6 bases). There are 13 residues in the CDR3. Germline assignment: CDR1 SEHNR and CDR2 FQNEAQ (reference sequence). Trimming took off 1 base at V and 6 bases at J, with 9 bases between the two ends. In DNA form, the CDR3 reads TGTGCCAGCAGCTTAGGCAGGGGTAATGGCTACACCTTC. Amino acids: CASSLGRGNGYTF.

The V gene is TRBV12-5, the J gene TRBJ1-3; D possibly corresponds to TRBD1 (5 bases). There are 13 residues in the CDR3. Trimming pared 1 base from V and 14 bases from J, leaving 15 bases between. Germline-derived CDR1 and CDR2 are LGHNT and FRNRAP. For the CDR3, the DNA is TGTGCTAGTGGTTTGGAACCCGGCACGACAGTATATTTT. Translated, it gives CASGLEPGTTVYF.

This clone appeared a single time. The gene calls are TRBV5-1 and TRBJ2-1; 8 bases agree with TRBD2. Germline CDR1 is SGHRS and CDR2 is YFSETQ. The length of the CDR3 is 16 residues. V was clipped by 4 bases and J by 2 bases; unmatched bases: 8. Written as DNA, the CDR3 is TGCGCCAGCAGCCGGTCAGCGGGAGTCGCCTACAATGAGCAGTTCTTC. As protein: CASSRSAGVAYNEQFF.

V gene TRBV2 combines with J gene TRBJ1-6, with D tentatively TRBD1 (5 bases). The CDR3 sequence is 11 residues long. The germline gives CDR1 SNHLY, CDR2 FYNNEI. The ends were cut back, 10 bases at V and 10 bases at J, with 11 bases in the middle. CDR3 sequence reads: CATGGGSPLHF. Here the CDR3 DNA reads TGTGCCACCGGCGGGGGGTCACCCCTCCACTTT.

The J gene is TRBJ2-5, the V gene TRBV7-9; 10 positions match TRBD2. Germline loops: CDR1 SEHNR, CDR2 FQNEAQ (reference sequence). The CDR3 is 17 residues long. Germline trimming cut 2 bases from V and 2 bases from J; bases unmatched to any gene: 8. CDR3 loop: CASSLPVAGGNQETQYF. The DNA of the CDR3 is TGTGCCAGCAGCTTACCTGTAGCGGGGGGAAATCAAGAGACCCAGTACTTC.

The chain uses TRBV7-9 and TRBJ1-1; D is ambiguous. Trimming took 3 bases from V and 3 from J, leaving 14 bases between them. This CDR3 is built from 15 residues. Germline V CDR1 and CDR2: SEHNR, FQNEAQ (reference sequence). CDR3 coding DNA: TGTGCCAGCAGCTTGGCCCTAGGTCGGGACACTGAAGCTTTCTTT. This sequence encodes CASSLALGRDTEAFF. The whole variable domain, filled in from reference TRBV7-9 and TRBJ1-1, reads DTGVSQNPRHKITKRGQNVTFRCDPISEHNRLYWYRQTLGQGPEFLTYFQNEAQLEKSRLLSDRFSAERPKGSFSTLEIQRTEQGDSAMYLCASSLALGRDTEAFFGQGTRLTVV.

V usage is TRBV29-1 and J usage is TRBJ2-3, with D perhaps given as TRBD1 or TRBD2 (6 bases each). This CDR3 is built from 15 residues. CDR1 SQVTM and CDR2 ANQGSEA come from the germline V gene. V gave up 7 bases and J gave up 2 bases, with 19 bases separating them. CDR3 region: CSAQVGGHITDTQYF. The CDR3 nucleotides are TGCAGCGCCCAAGTGGGGGGACACATCACAGATACGCAGTATTTT.

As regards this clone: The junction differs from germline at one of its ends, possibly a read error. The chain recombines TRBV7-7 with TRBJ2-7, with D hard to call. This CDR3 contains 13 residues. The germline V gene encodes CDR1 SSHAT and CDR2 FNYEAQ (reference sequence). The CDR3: CASSLDMDHEQYF. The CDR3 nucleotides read TGTGCTAGCAGCTTAGATATGGACCACGAGCAGTACTTC.

CDR3 DNA sequence: TGTGCCAGCAGCTTTGACAGGGGACCTAGCACAGATACGCAGTATTTT. This encodes CASSFDRGPSTDTQYF. The chain couples TRBV7-2 to TRBJ2-3; 8 bases line up with TRBD1. The CDR3 extends over 16 amino acids. J was trimmed by 0 bases and V by 3 bases; bases with no gene match: 5. Germline-derived CDR1 and CDR2 are SGHTA and FQGNSA. Full variable domain (missing parts from reference TRBV7-2 and TRBJ2-3): GAGVSQSPSNKVTEKGKDVELRCDPISGHTALYWYRQSLGQGLEFLIYFQGNSAPDKSGLPSDRFSAERTGGSVSTLTIQRTQQEDSAVYLCASSFDRGPSTDTQYFGPGTRLTVL.

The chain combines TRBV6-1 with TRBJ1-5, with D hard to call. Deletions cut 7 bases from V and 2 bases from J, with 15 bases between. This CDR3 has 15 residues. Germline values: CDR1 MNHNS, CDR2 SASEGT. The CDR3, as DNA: TGTGCCAGCACCCCCTGGAGGGATGGCAATCAGCCCCAGCATTTT. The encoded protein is CASTPWRDGNQPQHF.

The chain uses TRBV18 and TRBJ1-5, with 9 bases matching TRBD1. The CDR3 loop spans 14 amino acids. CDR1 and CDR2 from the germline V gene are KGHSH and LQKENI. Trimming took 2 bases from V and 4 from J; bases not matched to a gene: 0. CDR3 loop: CASSPGTGNQPQHF. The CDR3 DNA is TGTGCCAGCTCACCAGGGACAGGGAATCAGCCCCAGCATTTT.

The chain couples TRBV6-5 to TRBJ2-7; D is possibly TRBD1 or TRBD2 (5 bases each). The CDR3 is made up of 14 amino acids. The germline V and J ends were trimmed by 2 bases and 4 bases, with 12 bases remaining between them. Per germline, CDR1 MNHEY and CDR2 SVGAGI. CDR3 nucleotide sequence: TGTGCCAGCAGTTACGCACCGGGACCTTACGAGCAGTACTTC. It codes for CASSYAPGPYEQYF.

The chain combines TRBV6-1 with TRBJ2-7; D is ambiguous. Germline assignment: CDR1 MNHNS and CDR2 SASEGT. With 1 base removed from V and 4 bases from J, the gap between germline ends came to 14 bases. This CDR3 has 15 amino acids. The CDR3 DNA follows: TGTGCCAGCAGTGAAGTTAGGGTTCCTCCTTACGAGCAGTACTTC. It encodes CASSEVRVPPYEQYF.

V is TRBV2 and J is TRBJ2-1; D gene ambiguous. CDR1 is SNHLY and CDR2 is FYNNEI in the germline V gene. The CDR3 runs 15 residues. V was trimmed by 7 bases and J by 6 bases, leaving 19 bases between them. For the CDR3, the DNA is TGTGCCAGCACCGCGTCCGTGACCCGATCCAATGAGCAGTTCTTC. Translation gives CASTASVTRSNEQFF.

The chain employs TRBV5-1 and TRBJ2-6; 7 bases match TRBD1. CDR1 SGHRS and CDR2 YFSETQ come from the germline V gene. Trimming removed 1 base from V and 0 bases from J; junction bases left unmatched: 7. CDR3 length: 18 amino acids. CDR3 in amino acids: CASSLPGTANSGANVLTF. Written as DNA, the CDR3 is TGCGCCAGCAGCTTGCCCGGGACAGCCAACTCTGGGGCCAACGTCCTGACTTTC.

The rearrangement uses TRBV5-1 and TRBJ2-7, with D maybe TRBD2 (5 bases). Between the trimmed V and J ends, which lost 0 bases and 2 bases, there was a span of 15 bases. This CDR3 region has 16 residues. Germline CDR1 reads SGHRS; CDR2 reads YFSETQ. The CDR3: CASSLAGVAPTYEQYF. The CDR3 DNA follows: TGCGCCAGCAGCTTGGCCGGGGTAGCGCCGACCTACGAGCAGTACTTC.

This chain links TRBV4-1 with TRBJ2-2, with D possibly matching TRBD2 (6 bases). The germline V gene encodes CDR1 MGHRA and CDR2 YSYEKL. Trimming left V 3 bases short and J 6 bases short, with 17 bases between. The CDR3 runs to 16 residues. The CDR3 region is CASSHPLLGGSGELFF. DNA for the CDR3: TGCGCCAGCAGCCACCCCCTGCTCGGGGGATCCGGGGAGCTGTTTTTT.

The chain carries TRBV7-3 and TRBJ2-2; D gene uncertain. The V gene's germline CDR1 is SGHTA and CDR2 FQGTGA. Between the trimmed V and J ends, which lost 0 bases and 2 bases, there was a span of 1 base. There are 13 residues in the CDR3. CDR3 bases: TGTGCCAGCAGCTTAACTAACACCGGGGAGCTGTTTTTT. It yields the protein CASSLTNTGELFF.

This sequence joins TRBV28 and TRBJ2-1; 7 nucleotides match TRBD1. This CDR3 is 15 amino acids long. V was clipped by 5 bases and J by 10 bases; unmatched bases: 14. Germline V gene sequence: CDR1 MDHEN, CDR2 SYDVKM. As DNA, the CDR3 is TGTGCCAGCAGTGTTACCGGGACAGCTCCGCGGGAGCAGTTCTTC. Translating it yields CASSVTGTAPREQFF. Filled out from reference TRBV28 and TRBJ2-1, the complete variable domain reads DVKVTQSSRYLVKRTGEKVFLECVQDMDHENMFWYRQDPGLGLRLIYFSYDVKMKEKGDIPEGYSVSREKKERFSLILESASTNQTSMYLCASSVTGTAPREQFFGPGTRLTVL.

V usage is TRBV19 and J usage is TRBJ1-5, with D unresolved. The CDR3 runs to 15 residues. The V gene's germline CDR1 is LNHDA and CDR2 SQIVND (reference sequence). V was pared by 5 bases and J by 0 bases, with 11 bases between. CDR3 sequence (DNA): TGTGCCAGTAGTTCCCTCGACGGTAGCAATCAGCCCCAGCATTTT. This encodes CASSSLDGSNQPQHF.

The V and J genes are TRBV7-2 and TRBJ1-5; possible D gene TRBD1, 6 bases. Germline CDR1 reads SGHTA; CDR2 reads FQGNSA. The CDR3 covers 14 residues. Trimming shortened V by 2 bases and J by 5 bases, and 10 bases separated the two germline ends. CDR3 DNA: TGTGCCAGCAGCTTATGGGCAGGGGATCAGCCCCAGCATTTT. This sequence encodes CASSLWAGDQPQHF.